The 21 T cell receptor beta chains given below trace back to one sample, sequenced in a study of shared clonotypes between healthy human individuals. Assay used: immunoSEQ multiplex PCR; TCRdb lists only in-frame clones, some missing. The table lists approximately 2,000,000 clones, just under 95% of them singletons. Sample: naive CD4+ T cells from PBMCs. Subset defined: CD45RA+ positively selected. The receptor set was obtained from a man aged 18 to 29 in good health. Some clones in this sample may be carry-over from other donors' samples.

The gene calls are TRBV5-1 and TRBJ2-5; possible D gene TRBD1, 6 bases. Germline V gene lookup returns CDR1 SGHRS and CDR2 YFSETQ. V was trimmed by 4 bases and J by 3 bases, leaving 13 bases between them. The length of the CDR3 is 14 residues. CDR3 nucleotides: TGCGCCAGCAGCCCCCGGTCAGGGGAAGAGACCCAGTACTTC. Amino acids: CASSPRSGEETQYF.

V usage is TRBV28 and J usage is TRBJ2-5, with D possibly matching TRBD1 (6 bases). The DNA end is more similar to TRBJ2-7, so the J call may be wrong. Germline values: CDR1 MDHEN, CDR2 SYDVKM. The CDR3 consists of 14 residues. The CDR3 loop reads CASSVQQGTYEQYF. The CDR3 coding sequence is TGTGCCAGCAGTGTGCAACAGGGTACCTACGAGCAGTACTTC.

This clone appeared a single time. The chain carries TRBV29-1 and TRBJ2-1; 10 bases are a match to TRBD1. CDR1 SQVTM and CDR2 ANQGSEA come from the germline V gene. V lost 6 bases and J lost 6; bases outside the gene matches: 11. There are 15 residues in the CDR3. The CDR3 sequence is CSVSTGQGDSNEQFF. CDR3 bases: TGCAGCGTATCTACAGGACAGGGGGATTCCAATGAGCAGTTCTTC.

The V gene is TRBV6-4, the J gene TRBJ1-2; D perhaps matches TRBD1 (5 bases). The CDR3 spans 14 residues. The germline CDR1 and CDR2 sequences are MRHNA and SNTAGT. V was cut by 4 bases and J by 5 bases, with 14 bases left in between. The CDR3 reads CASSAWGAGYGYTF. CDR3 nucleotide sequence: TGTGCCAGCAGTGCCTGGGGCGCGGGGTATGGCTACACCTTC.

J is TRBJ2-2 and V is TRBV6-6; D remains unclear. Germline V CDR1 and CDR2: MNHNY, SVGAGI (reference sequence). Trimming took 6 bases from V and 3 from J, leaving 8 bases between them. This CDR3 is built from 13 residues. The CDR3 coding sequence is TGTGCCAGCAGCGCGTTTTACACCGGGGAGCTGTTTTTT. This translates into CASSAFYTGELFF.

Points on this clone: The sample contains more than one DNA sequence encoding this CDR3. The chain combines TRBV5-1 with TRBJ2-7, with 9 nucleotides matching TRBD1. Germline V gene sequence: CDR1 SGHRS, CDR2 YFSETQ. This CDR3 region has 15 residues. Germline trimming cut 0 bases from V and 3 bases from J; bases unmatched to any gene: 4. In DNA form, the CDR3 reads TGCGCCAGCAGCTTGGTGGCGACAGGGGGCTACGAGCAGTACTTC. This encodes CASSLVATGGYEQYF.

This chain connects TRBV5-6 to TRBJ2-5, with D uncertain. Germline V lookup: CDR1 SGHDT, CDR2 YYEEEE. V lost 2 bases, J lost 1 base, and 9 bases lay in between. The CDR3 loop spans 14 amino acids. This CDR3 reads CASSLELLQETQYF. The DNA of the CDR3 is TGTGCCAGCAGCTTAGAACTACTCCAAGAGACCCAGTACTTC.

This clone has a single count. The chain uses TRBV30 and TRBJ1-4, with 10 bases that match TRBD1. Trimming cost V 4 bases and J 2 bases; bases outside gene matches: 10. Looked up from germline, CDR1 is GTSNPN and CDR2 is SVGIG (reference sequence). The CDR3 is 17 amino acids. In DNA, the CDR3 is TGTGCCTGGAACAAACGGGACAGGGGATCCACTAATGAAAAACTGTTTTTT. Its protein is CAWNKRDRGSTNEKLFF. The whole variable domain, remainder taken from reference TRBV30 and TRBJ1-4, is SQTIHQWPATLVQPVGSPLSLECTVEGTSNPNLYWYRQAAGRGLQLLFYSVGIGQISSEVPQNLSASRPQDRQFILSSKKLLLSDSGFYLCAWNKRDRGSTNEKLFFGSGTQLSVL.

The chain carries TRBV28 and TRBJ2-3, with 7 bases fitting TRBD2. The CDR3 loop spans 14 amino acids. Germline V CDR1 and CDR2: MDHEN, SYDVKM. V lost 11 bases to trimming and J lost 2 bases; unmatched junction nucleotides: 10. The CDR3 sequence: CAGAVGGTTDTQYF. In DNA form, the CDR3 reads TGTGCCGGGGCAGTCGGGGGGACCACAGATACGCAGTATTTT.

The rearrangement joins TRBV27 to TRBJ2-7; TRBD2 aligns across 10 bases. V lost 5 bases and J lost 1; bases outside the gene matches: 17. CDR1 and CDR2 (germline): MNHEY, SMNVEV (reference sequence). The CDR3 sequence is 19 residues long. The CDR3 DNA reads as TGTGCCAGCAGTCCCGTTACCAAGGGGATAGCGGGAGGTTCCTACGAGCAGTACTTC. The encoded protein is CASSPVTKGIAGGSYEQYF.

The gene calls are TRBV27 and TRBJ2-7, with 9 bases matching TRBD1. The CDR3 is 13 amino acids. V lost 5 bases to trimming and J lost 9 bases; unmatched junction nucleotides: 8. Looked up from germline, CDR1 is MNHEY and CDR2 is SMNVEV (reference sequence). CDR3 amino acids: CASSPPGQGRQYF. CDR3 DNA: TGTGCCAGCAGTCCACCGGGACAGGGAAGGCAGTACTTC.

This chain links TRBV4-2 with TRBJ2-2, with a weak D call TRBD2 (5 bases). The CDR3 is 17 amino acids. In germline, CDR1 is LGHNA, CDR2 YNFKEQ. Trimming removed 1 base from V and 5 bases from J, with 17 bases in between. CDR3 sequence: CASSQVGSEGLTGELFF. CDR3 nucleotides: TGTGCCAGCAGCCAAGTTGGGAGTGAAGGGTTAACCGGGGAGCTGTTTTTT.

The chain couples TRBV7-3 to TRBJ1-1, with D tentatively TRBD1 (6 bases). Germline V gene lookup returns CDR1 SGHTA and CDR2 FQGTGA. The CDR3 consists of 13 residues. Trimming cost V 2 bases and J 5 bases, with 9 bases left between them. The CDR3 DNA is TGTGCCAGCAGCTTATTAGGGGGAACTGAAGCTTTCTTT. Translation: CASSLLGGTEAFF.

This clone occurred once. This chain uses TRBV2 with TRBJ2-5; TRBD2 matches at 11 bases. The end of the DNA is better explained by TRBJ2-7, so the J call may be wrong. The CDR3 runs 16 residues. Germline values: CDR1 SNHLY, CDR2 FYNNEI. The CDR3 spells CASSEAIAGGPHEQYF. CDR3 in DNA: TGTGCCAGCAGTGAAGCAATAGCGGGAGGGCCCCACGAGCAGTACTTC.

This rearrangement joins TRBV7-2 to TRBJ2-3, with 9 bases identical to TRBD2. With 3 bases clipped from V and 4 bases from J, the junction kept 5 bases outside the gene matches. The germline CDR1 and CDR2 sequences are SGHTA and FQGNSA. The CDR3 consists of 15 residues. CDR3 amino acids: CASSFIAGAADTQYF. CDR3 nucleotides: TGTGCCAGCAGCTTTATAGCGGGAGCAGCAGATACGCAGTATTTT. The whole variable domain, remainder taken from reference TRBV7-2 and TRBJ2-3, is GAGVSQSPSNKVTEKGKDVELRCDPISGHTALYWYRQSLGQGLEFLIYFQGNSAPDKSGLPSDRFSAERTGGSVSTLTIQRTQQEDSAVYLCASSFIAGAADTQYFGPGTRLTVL.

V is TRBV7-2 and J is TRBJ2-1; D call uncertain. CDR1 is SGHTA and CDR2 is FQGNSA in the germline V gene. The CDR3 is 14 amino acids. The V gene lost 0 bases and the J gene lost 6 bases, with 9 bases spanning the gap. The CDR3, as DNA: TGTGCCAGCAGCTTAGCCCAATCCCTCAATGAGCAGTTCTTC. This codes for CASSLAQSLNEQFF.

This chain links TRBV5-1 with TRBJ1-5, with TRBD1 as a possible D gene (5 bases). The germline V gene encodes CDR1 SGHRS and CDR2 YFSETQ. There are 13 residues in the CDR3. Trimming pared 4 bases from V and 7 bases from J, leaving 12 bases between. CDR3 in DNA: TGCGCCAGCAGCCGGATGGGGGGACAGCCCCAGCATTTT. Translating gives CASSRMGGQPQHF.

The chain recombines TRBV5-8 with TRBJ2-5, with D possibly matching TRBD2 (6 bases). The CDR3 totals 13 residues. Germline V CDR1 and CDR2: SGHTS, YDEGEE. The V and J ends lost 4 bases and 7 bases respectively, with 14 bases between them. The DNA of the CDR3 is TGTGCCAGCAGCGGGAGGACGACCGGGACCCAGTACTTC. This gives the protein CASSGRTTGTQYF.

In DNA form, the CDR3 reads TGTGCCAGCAGCCAAGACTGGGGGCGCGAGCAGTACTTC. This translates into CASSQDWGREQYF. The V gene is TRBV14, the J gene TRBJ2-7, with TRBD1 as a possible D gene (6 bases). Germline CDR1 is SGHDN and CDR2 is FVKESK. Trimming removed 0 bases from V and 6 bases from J, with 9 bases in between. This CDR3 region has 13 residues. The whole variable domain, filled in from reference TRBV14 and TRBJ2-7, reads EAGVTQFPSHSVIEKGQTVTLRCDPISGHDNLYWYRRVMGKEIKFLLHFVKESKQDESGMPNNRFLAERTGGTYSTLKVQPAELEDSGVYFCASSQDWGREQYFGPGTRLTVT.

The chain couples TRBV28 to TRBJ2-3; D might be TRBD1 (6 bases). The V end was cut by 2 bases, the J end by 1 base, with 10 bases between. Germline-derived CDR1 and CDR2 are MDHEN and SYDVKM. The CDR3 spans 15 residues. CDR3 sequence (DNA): TGTGCCAGCAGTTTACGGGACACCCGCACAGATACGCAGTATTTT. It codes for CASSLRDTRTDTQYF.

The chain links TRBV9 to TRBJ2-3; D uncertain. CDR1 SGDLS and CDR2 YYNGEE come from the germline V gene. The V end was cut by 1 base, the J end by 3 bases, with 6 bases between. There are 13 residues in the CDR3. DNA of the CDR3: TGTGCCAGCAGCGTAACACGGACAGATACGCAGTATTTT. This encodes CASSVTRTDTQYF. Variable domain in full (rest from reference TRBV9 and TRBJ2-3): DSGVTQTPKHLITATGQRVTLRCSPRSGDLSVYWYQQSLDQGLQFLIQYYNGEERAKGNILERFSAQQFPDLHSELNLSSLELGDSALYFCASSVTRTDTQYFGPGTRLTVL.